The T cell receptor beta chain under discussion was sequenced for a study of blood T cell repertoires in COVID-19 (TCRdb year 2020). About the full investigation: Samples covering the acute and convalescent phases of COVID-19 were provided by collaborators in the United States, Italy and Spain. The material from the prospective study consisted of cDNA or gDNA derived from T cells, B-cell-depleted T cells, or PBMCs. Deeply sampled blood TCRbeta repertoires from subjects exposed to, actively infected with, or recovered from COVID-19 were included in the dataset. A freely available public database, intended as a resource for researchers studying the immune response to SARS-CoV-2, is where the repertoires were released. The samples were drawn from the first 160 participants of the ongoing ImmuneRACE study and from roughly 1,300 subjects provided by 6 global collaborators. Nearly every sample came with metadata listing a de-identified subject ID, COVID-19 status, age in years and sex. Where available, HLA class I and class II types were taken from metadata supplied by the sample provider and were not determined by assay-based typing. What the study reported, not specific to this receptor: How much clinical and demographic metadata was included differed by source and by participant, and the metadata was provided uncurated.

The CDR3, cysteine through phenylalanine, is 16 amino acids long. CDR3 DNA only is kept here, 48 bases in frame from base 1. At the junction V is shortened by 4 bases and J by 5 bases; bases outside the gene matches: 11. CDR1 and CDR2 are read off the germline V gene as SGHRS and YFSETQ. A word on this clone: Its cognate antigen has yet to be identified. No base-level quality is on record; no much larger clone is a single base apart.

Samples from volunteer blood donors who had recovered from COVID-19 were contributed by a second Seattle source. Whole blood was collected in K2EDTA tubes by collaborating institutions according to the institutions' own protocols. Collaborator samples were shipped for TCRbeta analysis as frozen whole blood, isolated PBMCs, or DNA extracted from either sample type. The immunoSEQ Assay, a bias-controlled multiplex PCR, was used to amplify TCRbeta CDR3 regions from genomic DNA. Per the authors' processing: Nucleated cell counts per sample were estimated from amplification of reference gene primers within the assay. To quantify the absolute abundance of each unique TCRbeta CDR3 rearrangement, sequence reads were collapsed and filtered. For each sample, productive Simpson clonality was calculated as the square root of Simpson's diversity index over productive rearrangements. The table was pulled from immuneACCESS by TCRdb, which kept in-frame rearrangements only. Such tables lose some clones; where checked, under half of the loss comes from unresolved V genes, and the rest has no known cause. The V and J calls and clone size are taken from that table; D and trimming were inferred from the DNA. Recorded for this sample are about 280,000 clones; 83% of them occurred a single time. The ten largest clones add up to approximately 10% of the sample.

Sequenced material: peripheral blood. The sequence derives from a woman aged 50 to 65 who had recovered from COVID-19. Recombination connected TRBV5-1 to TRBJ1-4, and 7 bases in between align with TRBD1. The bases read TGCGCCAGCAGCATGTCAGGGACAGTGCGGAATGAAAAACTGTTTTTT. This sequence encodes CASSMSGTVRNEKLFF.